The 24 T cell receptor beta chains listed next were all sequenced from one sample in a study of cytomegalovirus exposure and HLA in healthy donors. Researchers ran the PCR with 60 Vbeta and 13 Jbeta primers. The table came from immunoSEQ multiplex PCR; TCRdb's copy has only in-frame clones and leaves some out. Of roughly 200,000 clones in the sample, around 76% were seen once. The sequenced material came from PBMCs. All receptors come from a man younger than 35 in good health and CMV-seronegative.

The V and J genes are TRBV5-1 and TRBJ2-1; 15 bases fit TRBD2. Per the germline V gene, CDR1 is SGHRS and CDR2 is YFSETQ. The CDR3 loop spans 20 amino acids. V was clipped by 4 bases and J by 3 bases; unmatched bases: 14. The CDR3 is CASSQNLGLAGGRRYNEQFF. The CDR3 DNA reads as TGCGCCAGCAGCCAAAACCTAGGACTAGCGGGAGGGCGGCGCTACAATGAGCAGTTCTTC.

The gene calls are TRBV19 and TRBJ1-2, with TRBD1 identical over 7 bases. Trimming took 2 bases from V and 4 from J; bases not matched to a gene: 7. CDR1 LNHDA and CDR2 SQIVND come from the germline V gene (reference sequence). The CDR3 extends over 15 amino acids. The CDR3 loop reads CASSILRQGGYGYTF. CDR3 sequence (DNA): TGTGCCAGTAGTATACTCCGACAGGGCGGCTATGGCTACACCTTC.

This chain joins TRBV5-5 and TRBJ1-2; D unclear. Germline CDR1 SGHKS, CDR2 YYEKEE (reference sequence). Trimming shortened V by 2 bases and J by 8 bases, and 13 bases separated the two germline ends. The CDR3 extends over 13 amino acids. The CDR3 region has the DNA TGTGCCAGCAGCTTCGTCGGTGTATACGGCTACACCTTC. It specifies CASSFVGVYGYTF.

The genes are TRBV11-2 and TRBJ2-1; 7 positions match TRBD2. The CDR3 runs to 14 residues. Per germline, CDR1 SGHAT and CDR2 FQNNGV. V trimming: 6 bases; J trimming: 1 base; junction bases outside the gene matches: 3. In nucleotides, the CDR3 is TGTGCCAGCAGGGTAGCGGGTTCCTACAATGAGCAGTTCTTC. It translates to CASRVAGSYNEQFF.

The chain is built from TRBV30 and TRBJ1-4; D is unresolved. Deletions cut 3 bases from V and 6 bases from J, with 17 bases between. Per the germline V gene, CDR1 is GTSNPN and CDR2 is SVGIG (reference sequence). CDR3 length: 15 residues. The CDR3 reads CAWSPSGSRYEKLFF. As DNA, the CDR3 is TGTGCCTGGAGCCCTTCGGGGAGTCGGTATGAAAAACTGTTTTTT.

The chain uses TRBV5-4 and TRBJ1-3, with unresolved D. The germline gives CDR1 SGHNT, CDR2 YYREEE (reference sequence). The CDR3 has 13 residues. Trimming took 2 bases from V and 2 from J, leaving 5 bases between them. CDR3 in DNA: TGTGCCAGCAGCTTTCAGGCTGGAAACACCATATATTTT. The encoded protein is CASSFQAGNTIYF.

The J gene is TRBJ2-6, the V gene TRBV9; maybe TRBD2 (5 bases). CDR1 is SGDLS and CDR2 is YYNGEE in the germline V gene. CDR3 length equals 16 residues. V was shortened by 0 bases and J by 4 bases, with 11 bases between the two germline ends. The CDR3 nucleotides are TGTGCCAGCAGCGTAGGCGGGTTGGGAGGGGCCAACGTCCTGACTTTC. Translated: CASSVGGLGGANVLTF.

This clone has just one count. The rearrangement links TRBV7-2 to TRBJ1-5; TRBD1 agrees at 8 bases. CDR3 length: 16 amino acids. The V gene end was trimmed by 0 bases and the J gene end by 3 bases; junction bases not matched to a gene: 4. Germline CDR1 and CDR2: SGHTA and FQGNSA. The CDR3 is CASSLAYRGNNQPQHF. The CDR3 nucleotides are TGTGCCAGCAGCTTAGCTTACAGGGGGAACAATCAGCCCCAGCATTTT.

The chain has TRBV2 and TRBJ2-7; tentatively, D is TRBD2 (6 bases). Trimming took 6 bases from V and 1 from J, leaving 7 bases between them. CDR1 and CDR2 (germline): SNHLY, FYNNEI. The CDR3 consists of 12 residues. CDR3 region: CASREGSYEQYF. In DNA form, the CDR3 reads TGTGCCAGCAGGGAGGGATCCTACGAGCAGTACTTC.

The V gene is TRBV30, the J gene TRBJ2-1; TRBD2 aligns across 8 bases. Germline V gene sequence: CDR1 GTSNPN, CDR2 SVGIG (reference sequence). V gave up 1 base and J gave up 5 bases; unmatched junction bases: 7. This CDR3 contains 15 residues. The CDR3 protein is CAWSGNSGVHNEQFF. The CDR3 region has the DNA TGTGCCTGGAGTGGAAATAGCGGGGTACACAATGAGCAGTTCTTC.

The chain uses TRBV5-6 and TRBJ1-3; D uncertain. The CDR3 consists of 15 residues. V shed 0 bases and J shed 0 bases, with 7 bases lying between them. Germline CDR1 is SGHDT and CDR2 is YYEEEE. This CDR3 is CASSLELSSGNTIYF. The CDR3 DNA sequence: TGTGCCAGCAGCTTGGAACTGAGCTCTGGAAACACCATATATTTT.

This clone was recorded a few times. V usage is TRBV7-6 and J usage is TRBJ1-4; 8 nucleotides align to TRBD1. This CDR3 contains 16 residues. Germline V lookup: CDR1 SGHVS, CDR2 FNYEAQ. J was trimmed by 3 bases and V by 5 bases; bases with no gene match: 8. CDR3 in amino acids: CASSPGDRGSNEKLFF. The CDR3 DNA reads TGTGCCAGCAGCCCGGGCGACAGGGGATCTAATGAAAAACTGTTTTTT. Filled out from reference TRBV7-6 and TRBJ1-4, the complete variable domain reads GAGVSQSPRYKVTKRGQDVALRCDPISGHVSLYWYRQALGQGPEFLTYFNYEAQQDKSGLPNDRFSAERPEGSISTLTIQRTEQRDSAMYRCASSPGDRGSNEKLFFGSGTQLSVL.

This clone appeared a few times. The chain is built from TRBV2 and TRBJ1-1; no firm D call. V was cut by 4 bases and J by 10 bases, with 19 bases left in between. There are 14 residues in the CDR3. The germline V gene encodes CDR1 SNHLY and CDR2 FYNNEI. The CDR3 spells CASSGEAVPGAAFF. The DNA of the CDR3 is TGTGCCAGCAGTGGGGAGGCGGTTCCAGGTGCAGCTTTCTTT.

The chain couples TRBV30 to TRBJ2-7; 10 nucleotides line up with TRBD2. The V gene end was trimmed by 7 bases and the J gene end by 3 bases; junction bases not matched to a gene: 9. The V gene's germline CDR1 is GTSNPN and CDR2 SVGIG (reference sequence). CDR3 size: 14 residues. The CDR3 sequence is CASTRLAGVYEQYF. CDR3 coding DNA: TGTGCCTCTACGAGGCTAGCGGGGGTCTACGAGCAGTACTTC.

V gene TRBV27 combines with J gene TRBJ2-1, with 8 nucleotides matching TRBD1. The CDR3 has 15 residues. With 7 bases clipped from V and 0 bases from J, the junction kept 5 bases outside the gene matches. Germline V gene lookup returns CDR1 MNHEY and CDR2 SMNVEV (reference sequence). The CDR3 reads CASTIDRGSYNEQFF. Here the CDR3 DNA reads TGTGCCAGCACCATAGACAGGGGCTCCTACAATGAGCAGTTCTTC.

This clone was seen a few times. The rearrangement uses TRBV30 and TRBJ1-6; D not certain. The germline gives CDR1 GTSNPN, CDR2 SVGIG (reference sequence). V was trimmed by 4 bases and J by 6 bases, leaving 16 bases between them. CDR3 length: 15 residues. The CDR3: CAWNLMGVLNSPLHF. The CDR3 DNA reads TGTGCCTGGAACCTGATGGGCGTACTTAATTCACCCCTCCACTTT.

The chain employs TRBV4-1 and TRBJ2-5; no clear D gene. Germline CDR1 MGHRA, CDR2 YSYEKL. The V gene lost 0 bases and the J gene lost 7 bases, with 9 bases spanning the gap. The CDR3 totals 13 residues. CDR3 in amino acids: CASSQDPGGTQYF. In nucleotides, the CDR3 is TGCGCCAGCAGCCAAGATCCGGGTGGGACCCAGTACTTC.

The chain joins TRBV5-1 to TRBJ1-2, with D hard to call. Germline loops: CDR1 SGHRS, CDR2 YFSETQ. V was trimmed by 2 bases and J by 7 bases, leaving 15 bases between them. The CDR3 length is 14 residues. In nucleotides, the CDR3 is TGCGCCAGCAGCTTCAACGACGGGCGGGTTGGCTACACCTTC. Protein product: CASSFNDGRVGYTF. Drawing the rest from reference TRBV5-1 and TRBJ1-2, the complete variable domain is KAGVTQTPRYLIKTRGQQVTLSCSPISGHRSVSWYQQTPGQGLQFLFEYFSETQRNKGNFPGRFSGRQFSNSRSEMNVSTLELGDSALYLCASSFNDGRVGYTFGSGTRLTVV.

The chain is built from TRBV2 and TRBJ2-7; 8 bases agree with TRBD1. The CDR3 loop spans 16 amino acids. Trimming removed 2 bases from V and 1 base from J; junction bases left unmatched: 7. Per germline, CDR1 SNHLY and CDR2 FYNNEI. The CDR3 sequence: CASSEFIGTGSYEQYF. In DNA form, the CDR3 reads TGTGCCAGCAGTGAATTCATCGGGACAGGTTCCTACGAGCAGTACTTC. The entire variable domain, with the rest obtained from reference TRBV2 and TRBJ2-7, is as follows: EPEVTQTPSHQVTQMGQEVILRCVPISNHLYFYWYRQILGQKVEFLVSFYNNEISEKSEIFDDQFSVERPDGSNFTLKIRSTKLEDSAMYFCASSEFIGTGSYEQYFGPGTRLTVT.

CDR3 DNA: TGTGCCAGCTGGACTAGCGGGAGTTACGAGCAGTACTTC. It encodes CASWTSGSYEQYF. The rearrangement joins TRBV2 to TRBJ2-7; 13 nucleotides agree with TRBD2. Germline V gene data show CDR1 as SNHLY and CDR2 as FYNNEI. The CDR3 consists of 13 residues. After removal of 8 bases from V and 4 bases from J, the junction contained 2 bases not matched to a gene.

This sequence joins TRBV19 and TRBJ2-5; D gene uncertain. V lost 5 bases and J lost 2, with 9 bases in between. CDR1 LNHDA and CDR2 SQIVND come from the germline V gene (reference sequence). The CDR3 has 13 residues. This CDR3 is CASSVAAQETQYF. CDR3 nucleotides: TGTGCCAGTAGTGTTGCGGCTCAAGAGACCCAGTACTTC.

This clone turned up a few times. CDR3 sequence: CASSQLAAYNEQFF. Written as DNA, the CDR3 is TGTGCCAGCAGCCAACTAGCGGCGTACAATGAGCAGTTCTTC. The chain combines TRBV6-6 with TRBJ2-1, with 8 bases that match TRBD2. This CDR3 spans 14 amino acids. Germline V gives CDR1 MNHNY, CDR2 SVGAGI (reference sequence). J gave up 4 bases and V 6 bases, and 5 bases lay outside the gene matches.

This clone was observed a single time. CDR3 loop: CASSPGTRGYNEQFF. The CDR3 coding sequence is TGTGCCAGCAGTCCCGGGACTAGGGGATACAATGAGCAGTTCTTC. This chain uses TRBV6-5 with TRBJ2-1; TRBD2 matches at 8 bases. V trimming: 5 bases; J trimming: 4 bases; junction bases outside the gene matches: 7. The CDR3 is made up of 15 amino acids. Germline V gene lookup returns CDR1 MNHEY and CDR2 SVGAGI.

V is TRBV18 and J is TRBJ1-5; TRBD1 matches 9 bases. The CDR3 loop spans 16 amino acids. CDR1 is KGHSH and CDR2 is LQKENI in the germline V gene. After removal of 5 bases from V and 6 bases from J, the junction contained 11 bases not matched to a gene. The CDR3 sequence is CASSKSGTGSSQPQHF. The DNA of the CDR3 is TGTGCCAGCTCAAAGTCCGGGACAGGGTCTTCTCAGCCCCAGCATTTT.